This T cell receptor (beta chain) is from a study of shared clonotypes between healthy human individuals. General observations from the study: Relative to memory subsets, naive subsets generally showed larger estimated richness.

TCRdb's table, derived via immunoSEQ multiplex PCR, lists solely in-frame clones and lacks some. The table lists 650,000 to 800,000 clones, 90% to 95% of them singletons. Concerning this clone: Antigen unknown.

Germline values: CDR1 SGHVS, CDR2 FQNEAQ. V trimming: 0 bases; J trimming: 2 bases; junction bases outside the gene matches: 11. The CDR3 is 18 amino acids. CD8 cells regarded as naive lacked CD45RO, were positively chosen for CCR7, and omitted terminally differentiated effector memory CD45RA+ cells. The donors were adults (healthy and HIV-negative) with no recent acute infections or vaccinations. Sequencing input: naive CD8+ T cells sorted from blood. The V gene is TRBV7-8, the J gene TRBJ2-3, with 7 bases fitting TRBD2. The sequence was obtained from a young man in good health. CDR3 nucleotides: TGTGCCAGCAGCTTAGCGCAGATCGCGCGGGAGAACACAGATACGCAGTATTTT. Amino acids: CASSLAQIARENTDTQYF.